Here is one T cell receptor beta chain with its context. Recruitment covered over 20 US areas and drew participants whose ages spanned about 18 to 90 years. Participants were placed into cohorts based on the clinical history they reported. The sample originates from a study of blood T cell repertoires in COVID-19. Per the authors' pipeline: Amplification of reference gene primers provided the estimated nucleated cell counts. The data were produced by immunoSEQ multiplex PCR, yet TCRdb's version contains in-frame clones alone and is incomplete. That table furnishes V, J and clone size, whereas the DNA furnished D and trimming. The sample carries just over 150,000 clones, roughly 90% recorded once. CDR1 and CDR2 from the germline V gene are SGHDN and FVKESK. Trimming took off 0 bases at V and 9 bases at J, with 6 bases between the two ends. This CDR3 region has 13 residues.

This receptor was taken from a woman aged 45-65 years who had recovered from COVID-19. Sequenced: PBMCs or T cells enriched from blood (not recorded which). V is TRBV14 and J is TRBJ1-6; no clear D. The CDR3: CASSQERSSPLHF. CDR3 sequence (DNA): TGTGCCAGCAGCCAAGAGCGGAGTTCACCCCTCCACTTT.